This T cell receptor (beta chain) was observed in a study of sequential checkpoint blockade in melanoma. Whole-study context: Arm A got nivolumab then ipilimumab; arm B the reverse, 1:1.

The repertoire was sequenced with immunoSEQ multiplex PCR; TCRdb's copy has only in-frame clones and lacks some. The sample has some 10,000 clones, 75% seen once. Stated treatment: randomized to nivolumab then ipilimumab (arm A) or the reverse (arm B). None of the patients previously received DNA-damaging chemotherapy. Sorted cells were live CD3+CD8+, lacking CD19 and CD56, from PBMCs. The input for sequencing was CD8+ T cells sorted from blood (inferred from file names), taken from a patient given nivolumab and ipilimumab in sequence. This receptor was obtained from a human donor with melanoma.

The CDR3 loop reads CASSLGAGGGDEQFF. In DNA, the CDR3 is TGTGCCAGCAGCTTGGGAGCGGGAGGTGGCGATGAGCAGTTCTTC. The chain employs TRBV28 and TRBJ2-1, with 9 bases fitting TRBD2. V was clipped by 6 bases and J by 8 bases; unmatched bases: 11. CDR3 length: 15 residues. Germline CDR1 is MDHEN and CDR2 is SYDVKM. Full variable domain (missing parts from reference TRBV28 and TRBJ2-1): DVKVTQSSRYLVKRTGEKVFLECVQDMDHENMFWYRQDPGLGLRLIYFSYDVKMKEKGDIPEGYSVSREKKERFSLILESASTNQTSMYLCASSLGAGGGDEQFFGPGTRLTVL.